Each of the 11 T cell receptor beta chains below was sequenced from the same sample in a study of patients and donors after allogeneic stem cell transplantation. TCRdb reprocessed the RT-PCR reads via MiXCR and lists one record per CDR3 protein. Among about 110,000 distinct CDR3 sequences listed, around 33% were seen once. The specimen sequenced was blood, either unsorted or a sorted T cell fraction (not recorded which). These receptors were obtained from a human donor who was either an allogeneic HSCT recipient or a stem cell or donor lymphocyte infusion donor (not recorded which). It is not recorded whose cells these are; they may come from a transplant donor.

The V and J genes are TRBV30 and TRBJ1-4; D is unclear. The germline V gene encodes CDR1 GTSNPN and CDR2 SVGIG (reference sequence). The CDR3 is made up of 11 amino acids. V was cut by 0 bases and J by 7 bases, with 3 bases left in between. CDR3 amino acids: CAWSVTEKLFF. DNA for the CDR3: TGTGCCTGGAGTGTAACTGAAAAACTGTTTTTT.

This chain uses TRBV24-1 with TRBJ1-5, with D perhaps TRBD1 (5 bases). V was cut by 4 bases and J by 5 bases, with 11 bases left in between. Germline V gives CDR1 KGHDR, CDR2 SFDVKD. The CDR3 runs to 14 residues. This chain's CDR3 is CATSDTQVYQPQHF. The CDR3 DNA sequence: TGTGCCACCAGTGACACACAGGTTTATCAGCCCCAGCATTTT.

The rearrangement links TRBV5-1 to TRBJ1-4; unclear D gene. V shed 3 bases and J shed 1 base, with 13 bases lying between them. From germline, CDR1 is SGHRS and CDR2 YFSETQ. This CDR3 contains 16 residues. CDR3 region: CASSWALGVTNEKLFF. The DNA of the CDR3 is TGCGCCAGCAGCTGGGCCCTCGGGGTAACTAATGAAAAACTGTTTTTT.

In this sample, this clonotype turned up a few times. The CDR3 loop is CASSSHRDRGQPQHF. The CDR3 coding sequence is TGTGCCAGCAGCTCCCACCGGGACAGGGGGCAGCCCCAGCATTTT. The chain uses TRBV7-9 and TRBJ1-5; TRBD1 aligns across 11 bases. The CDR3 extends over 15 amino acids. The V gene's germline CDR1 is SEHNR and CDR2 FQNEAQ (reference sequence). Losses at the gene ends were 4 bases for V and 7 bases for J; bases not matched to a gene: 6.

The J gene is TRBJ1-2, the V gene TRBV6-5; possible D gene TRBD1, 6 bases. The CDR3 length is 15 residues. Per germline, CDR1 MNHEY and CDR2 SVGAGI. The CDR3 is CTAVGGPSSGYGYTF. In nucleotides, the CDR3 is TGTACCGCAGTGGGGGGCCCTTCCTCTGGCTATGGCTACACCTTC.

The chain combines TRBV6-6 with TRBJ2-1; 7 bases line up with TRBD2. V gave up 7 bases and J gave up 0 bases; unmatched junction bases: 6. The CDR3 covers 15 residues. Germline lookup yields CDR1 MNHNY and CDR2 SVGAGI (reference sequence). The CDR3 region has the DNA TGTGCCAGCAAGCCCGGGGGGAGCTCCTACAATGAGCAGTTCTTC. Protein sequence: CASKPGGSSYNEQFF.

The chain combines TRBV12-3 or TRBV12-4 with TRBJ2-7, with 9 bases matching TRBD2. The ends lost 4 bases at V and 2 bases at J; junction bases unmatched: 6. The CDR3 runs 15 residues. In nucleotides, the CDR3 is TGTGCCAGCAGTTGGGGACTAGCTGCCACCTACGAGCAGTACTTC. Translated: CASSWGLAATYEQYF.

This clonotype has only a few counts. The genes are TRBV12-3 or TRBV12-4 and TRBJ1-5, with D hard to call. V lost 6 bases, J lost 3 bases, and 12 bases lay in between. CDR3 size: 14 residues. In DNA, the CDR3 is TGTGCCAGCAGGGGAGGACTGAACAATCAGCCCCAGCATTTT. Its translation: CASRGGLNNQPQHF.

The chain uses TRBV18 and TRBJ2-1, with 12 bases lining up with TRBD2. This CDR3 comprises 16 residues. V was pared by 0 bases and J by 7 bases, with 4 bases of the junction left unmatched. Germline V gene data show CDR1 as KGHSH and CDR2 as LQKENI. CDR3 amino acids: CASSPPWTSGVNEQFF. The CDR3 coding sequence is TGTGCCAGCTCACCACCGTGGACTAGCGGGGTTAATGAGCAGTTCTTC.

This chain connects TRBV7-9 to TRBJ1-1, with D maybe TRBD1 (5 bases). The germline gives CDR1 SEHNR, CDR2 FQNEAQ (reference sequence). The CDR3 loop spans 11 amino acids. Trimming took off 11 bases at V and 5 bases at J, with 12 bases between the two ends. The CDR3 loop is CAGSEGTEAFF. The CDR3, as DNA: TGTGCCGGCTCAGAGGGGACTGAAGCTTTCTTT.

V and J are TRBV20-1 and TRBJ1-3; D is possibly TRBD1 (6 bases). Germline V lookup: CDR1 DFQATT, CDR2 SNEGSKA (reference sequence). The CDR3 loop spans 14 amino acids. V was cut by 5 bases and J by 4 bases, with 15 bases left in between. The CDR3 DNA reads as TGCAGTGCTCGCACCGGGGGGGCGGGAAACACCATATATTTT. Encoded protein: CSARTGGAGNTIYF.